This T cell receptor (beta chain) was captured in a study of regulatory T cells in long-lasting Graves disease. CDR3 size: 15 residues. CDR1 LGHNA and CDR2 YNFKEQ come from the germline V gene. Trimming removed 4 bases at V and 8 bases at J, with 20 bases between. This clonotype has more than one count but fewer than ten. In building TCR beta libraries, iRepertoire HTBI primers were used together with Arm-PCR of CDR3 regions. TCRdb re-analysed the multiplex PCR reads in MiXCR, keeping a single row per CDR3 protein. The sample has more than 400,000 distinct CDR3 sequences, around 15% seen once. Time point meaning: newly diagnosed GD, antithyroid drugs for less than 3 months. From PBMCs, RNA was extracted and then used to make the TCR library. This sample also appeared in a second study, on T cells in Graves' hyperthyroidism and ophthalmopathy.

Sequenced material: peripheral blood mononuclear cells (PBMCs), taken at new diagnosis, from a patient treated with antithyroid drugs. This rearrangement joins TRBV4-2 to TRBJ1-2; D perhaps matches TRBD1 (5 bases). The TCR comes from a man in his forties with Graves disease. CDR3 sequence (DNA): TGTGCCAGCAGCCCTACGGGGGAAACGGTCTGGGGCTACACCTTC. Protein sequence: CASSPTGETVWGYTF.